This TCR beta chain was found in a study of post-analysis software for immune sequencing data. Unique molecular identifiers tagged the TCR beta cDNA libraries. Yield was some 500,000 cDNA molecules from roughly 0.93 to 9.6 million T cells. Each CDR3 protein is one row after TCRdb ran MiXCR on the PCR reads. The sample records fewer than 850,000 distinct CDR3 sequences, roughly 50% being singletons. For this clonotype: Its matching antigen is unknown.

The CDR3 runs 15 residues. J lost 7 bases, V lost 5 bases, and 8 bases had no gene match. Germline V gene sequence: CDR1 SGHTA, CDR2 FQGNSA. Overall study results and limits: Multiple sclerosis patients showed significantly lower normalized Chao1 diversity than controls did. Elevated frequency relative to controls characterized about 5 TRBV segments in patients, TRBV5-6, TRBV5-1 and TRBV20-1 among them. The authors found that F measure strongly co-clustered same-batch samples.

Material: blood. The V and J genes are TRBV7-2 and TRBJ1-4; the match to TRBD1 covers 9 bases. The receptor comes from a girl aged 10 to 17 with multiple sclerosis. The CDR3, as DNA: TGTGCCAGCAGCGTCACGCGACAGGGGGGTGAAAAACTGTTTTTT. It translates to CASSVTRQGGEKLFF.